The 27 T cell receptor beta chains below were found in one sample sequenced in a study of cytomegalovirus exposure and HLA in healthy donors. The PCR employed 60 Vbeta primers together with 13 Jbeta primers. Only in-frame clones appear in the TCRdb table, and some are missing; sequencing was by immunoSEQ multiplex PCR. The sample has approximately 130,000 clones, 65% to 85% seen once. Sequencing was performed on PBMCs. Source of these receptors: a man aged 50 or older in good health and CMV-seronegative.

The V call is TRBV11-3, the J call TRBJ2-1; TRBD2 agrees at 10 bases. Germline V lookup: CDR1 SGHNT, CDR2 YENEEA. Trimming cost V 1 base and J 8 bases; bases outside gene matches: 5. The CDR3 extends over 15 amino acids. The CDR3 region is CASSLGASGSYEQFF. CDR3 DNA: TGTGCCAGCAGCTTAGGGGCTAGCGGGAGCTATGAGCAGTTCTTC.

The V and J genes are TRBV5-1 and TRBJ1-2; 8 bases match TRBD1. J was trimmed by 8 bases and V by 2 bases; bases with no gene match: 8. Germline V CDR1 and CDR2: SGHRS, YFSETQ. The CDR3 has 14 residues. CDR3 sequence (DNA): TGCGCCAGCAGCTTCGCGGACAGGGCTCTAGGCTACACCTTC. Residues: CASSFADRALGYTF.

V and J are TRBV10-3 and TRBJ2-4; 10 positions match TRBD2. After removal of 0 bases from V and 1 base from J, the junction contained 12 bases not matched to a gene. Germline V gene lookup returns CDR1 ENHRY and CDR2 SYGVKD. This CDR3 has 20 amino acids. Here the CDR3 reads CAISESRLAGDVPAKNIQYF. The CDR3 DNA follows: TGTGCCATCAGTGAGTCGAGGCTAGCGGGGGATGTCCCTGCCAAAAACATTCAGTACTTC.

This chain uses TRBV29-1 with TRBJ2-7; 7 bases map to TRBD1. This CDR3 has 12 residues. The ends lost 1 base at V and 6 bases at J; junction bases unmatched: 3. Germline V gene lookup returns CDR1 SQVTM and CDR2 ANQGSEA. The CDR3 sequence is CSVEAGGREQYF. The CDR3 DNA sequence: TGCAGCGTTGAAGCAGGGGGACGCGAGCAGTACTTC.

Written as DNA, the CDR3 is TGTGCCAGTAGTACAACCCCCAGGGAAAACACTGAAGCTTTCTTT. Protein sequence: CASSTTPRENTEAFF. This rearrangement joins TRBV19 to TRBJ1-1, with a weak D call TRBD1 (5 bases). Trimming removed 4 bases from V and 2 bases from J, with 14 bases in between. Germline CDR1 reads LNHDA; CDR2 reads SQIVND (reference sequence). The length of the CDR3 is 15 residues.

The gene calls are TRBV27 and TRBJ1-1; 9 bases are a match to TRBD1. Germline V gives CDR1 MNHEY, CDR2 SMNVEV (reference sequence). Trimming cost V 4 bases and J 4 bases; bases outside gene matches: 1. The CDR3 runs to 13 residues. This CDR3 reads CASSYRGPTEAFF. The DNA of the CDR3 is TGTGCCAGCAGTTACAGGGGGCCCACTGAAGCTTTCTTT.

The rearrangement uses TRBV27 and TRBJ2-3; TRBD1 matches at 11 bases. Trimming removed 3 bases from V and 3 bases from J; junction bases left unmatched: 8. The germline V gene encodes CDR1 MNHEY and CDR2 SMNVEV (reference sequence). The CDR3 consists of 17 residues. The CDR3 sequence is CASSFFVGTGGTDTQYF. The CDR3 nucleotides read TGTGCCAGCAGTTTTTTTGTAGGGACAGGGGGAACAGATACGCAGTATTTT.

V gene TRBV10-3 combines with J gene TRBJ2-3; tentatively, D is TRBD1 (6 bases). The CDR3 runs 13 residues. Deletions cut 11 bases from V and 0 bases from J, with 12 bases between. Germline V gene lookup returns CDR1 ENHRY and CDR2 SYGVKD. CDR3: CALGQPSTDTQYF. Written as DNA, the CDR3 is TGTGCCCTAGGACAGCCTAGCACAGATACGCAGTATTTT.

Written as DNA, the CDR3 is TGTGCCAGCAGTGAAGAGGGGGCGCGGACAGATACGCAGTATTTT. Translating it yields CASSEEGARTDTQYF. The chain is built from TRBV2 and TRBJ2-3, with 7 bases lining up with TRBD1. V trimming: 1 base; J trimming: 3 bases; junction bases outside the gene matches: 4. Germline V CDR1 and CDR2: SNHLY, FYNNEI. The CDR3 is made up of 15 amino acids.

The chain links TRBV20-1 to TRBJ1-1; D gene ambiguous. The length of the CDR3 is 11 residues. Germline V CDR1 and CDR2: DFQATT, SNEGSKA (reference sequence). Trimming cost V 6 bases and J 5 bases, with 10 bases left between them. The DNA for the CDR3 is TGCAGTGCCCGGTTAGAAACTGAAGCTTTCTTT. This encodes CSARLETEAFF.

Only a few counts were recorded for this clone. This chain uses TRBV11-2 with TRBJ1-1, with 9 nucleotides matching TRBD1. There are 14 residues in the CDR3. Unmatched junction bases numbered 10, after V lost 6 bases and J lost 8 bases. Germline V gene sequence: CDR1 SGHAT, CDR2 FQNNGV. As DNA, the CDR3 is TGTGCCAGCAGACAAATAACAGGGGGCGCGGAAGCTTTCTTT. This gives the protein CASRQITGGAEAFF.

The chain has TRBV16 and TRBJ2-2; D not certain. V was cut by 5 bases and J by 3 bases, with 10 bases left in between. The CDR3 is 14 amino acids. Germline values: CDR1 KGHSY, CDR2 FQNENV. The CDR3 sequence is CASSKNRDTGELFF. Here the CDR3 DNA reads TGTGCCAGCAGCAAAAACAGAGACACCGGGGAGCTGTTTTTT.

The V call is TRBV7-9, the J call TRBJ1-5; D is uncertain. The germline V and J ends were trimmed by 6 bases and 5 bases, with 11 bases remaining between them. Germline V gene sequence: CDR1 SEHNR, CDR2 FQNEAQ (reference sequence). The CDR3 has 13 amino acids. The CDR3 nucleotides read TGTGCCAGCAGTCCCTCCGGAGATCAGCCCCAGCATTTT. As protein: CASSPSGDQPQHF.

The J gene is TRBJ1-3, the V gene TRBV23-1; D unclear. TRBV23-1 is identified as an open reading frame with a role that is uncertain. This CDR3 has 15 amino acids. V was clipped by 0 bases and J by 0 bases, with 6 bases between them. The CDR3 sequence: CASSQSPFSGNTIYF. CDR3 sequence (DNA): TGCGCCAGCAGTCAATCTCCCTTCTCTGGAAACACCATATATTTT.

V is TRBV28 and J is TRBJ1-1, with D possibly TRBD1 on 5 matching bases. This CDR3 is 14 amino acids long. Germline CDR1 and CDR2: MDHEN and SYDVKM. Trimming took 3 bases from V and 1 from J, leaving 9 bases between them. The CDR3 DNA reads TGTGCCAGCAGTTTCCGGGGGAGGAACACTGAAGCTTTCTTT. Protein sequence: CASSFRGRNTEAFF.

This clone has a handful of counts. CDR3 region: CASSPSTGGAKEQYF. The CDR3 DNA reads TGTGCCAGCAGCCCCTCGACAGGGGGCGCGAAGGAGCAGTACTTC. The chain links TRBV28 to TRBJ2-7, with 10 bases lining up with TRBD1. Germline V gene data show CDR1 as MDHEN and CDR2 as SYDVKM. The V gene end was trimmed by 6 bases and the J gene end by 7 bases; junction bases not matched to a gene: 12. The CDR3 length is 15 residues.

The chain has TRBV28 and TRBJ2-5; 7 nucleotides align to TRBD2. The CDR3 length is 15 residues. Germline V lookup: CDR1 MDHEN, CDR2 SYDVKM. V was clipped by 5 bases and J by 7 bases; unmatched bases: 13. CDR3 sequence reads: CASSRLGGRIGTQYF. The DNA for the CDR3 is TGTGCCAGCAGTAGGCTGGGCGGGAGAATCGGGACCCAGTACTTC. The complete variable domain, with remaining parts taken from reference TRBV28 and TRBJ2-5, reads DVKVTQSSRYLVKRTGEKVFLECVQDMDHENMFWYRQDPGLGLRLIYFSYDVKMKEKGDIPEGYSVSREKKERFSLILESASTNQTSMYLCASSRLGGRIGTQYFGPGTRLLVL.

The J gene is TRBJ2-3, the V gene TRBV6-1; D is uncertain. The ends were cut back, 4 bases at V and 5 bases at J, with 10 bases in the middle. Germline CDR1 is MNHNS and CDR2 is SASEGT. CDR3 length: 13 residues. The CDR3 DNA is TGTGCCAGCAGTGGTTACTACGGAGATACGCAGTATTTT. It encodes CASSGYYGDTQYF.

This clone has a handful of counts. This sequence joins TRBV6-6 and TRBJ2-3; 14 bases are shared with TRBD2. V was pared by 5 bases and J by 2 bases, with 3 bases of the junction left unmatched. Germline V lookup: CDR1 MNHNY, CDR2 SVGAGI (reference sequence). The CDR3 sequence is 16 residues long. The CDR3 region is CASSQGLAGDTDTQYF. CDR3 in DNA: TGTGCCAGCAGTCAGGGACTAGCGGGAGACACAGATACGCAGTATTTT.

V and J are TRBV5-4 and TRBJ2-3; maybe TRBD2 (6 bases). The CDR3 sequence is 16 residues long. Germline assignment: CDR1 SGHNT and CDR2 YYREEE (reference sequence). Trimming removed 6 bases at V and 1 base at J, with 18 bases between. CDR3 sequence (DNA): TGTGCCAGCACCCTTGGTGGCGGGGATGGCACAGATACGCAGTATTTT. Its protein product is CASTLGGGDGTDTQYF.

This sequence joins TRBV9 and TRBJ2-5, with 8 bases lining up with TRBD1. The germline V gene has CDR1 SGDLS and CDR2 YYNGEE. The CDR3 is made up of 18 amino acids. V was clipped by 4 bases and J by 4 bases; unmatched bases: 18. The CDR3 nucleotides read TGTGCCAGCAGCCCAGCGAGACAGGGGAGACTACTCACAGAGACCCAGTACTTC. Its protein is CASSPARQGRLLTETQYF.

The J gene is TRBJ2-3, the V gene TRBV7-9; TRBD2 matches at 10 bases. Germline V gives CDR1 SEHNR, CDR2 FQNEAQ (reference sequence). V shed 1 base and J 15 bases; nucleotides not matched to a gene: 4. This CDR3 is 12 amino acids long. CDR3 in amino acids: CASSLGGLALYF. The CDR3 bases are TGTGCCAGCAGCTTAGGGGGACTAGCGCTTTATTTT.

This rearrangement joins TRBV28 to TRBJ2-5, with TRBD1 matching over 8 bases. The J call may be in error: the DNA end matches TRBJ2-7 better. Germline CDR1 is MDHEN and CDR2 is SYDVKM. The CDR3 has 15 amino acids. CDR3 sequence reads: CASSPFRDRRYEQYF. The CDR3 DNA reads TGTGCCAGCAGCCCCTTCCGGGACAGGAGGTACGAGCAGTACTTC.

The V call is TRBV18, the J call TRBJ1-1; TRBD1 aligns across 10 bases. Germline CDR1 reads KGHSH; CDR2 reads LQKENI. V lost 6 bases, J lost 3 bases, and 4 bases stayed unmatched. The CDR3 contains 14 residues. CDR3 in amino acids: CASSPGQGYTEAFF. CDR3 bases: TGTGCCAGCTCTCCGGGACAGGGGTACACTGAAGCTTTCTTT. The whole variable domain, remainder taken from reference TRBV18 and TRBJ1-1, is NAGVMQNPRHLVRRRGQEARLRCSPMKGHSHVYWYRQLPEEGLKFMVYLQKENIIDESGMPKERFSAEFPKEGPSILRIQQVVRGDSAAYFCASSPGQGYTEAFFGQGTRLTVV.

The chain joins TRBV4-2 to TRBJ2-4, with 10 bases fitting TRBD1. V dropped 0 bases and J dropped 8; count of bases not matched to a gene: 7. Germline assignment: CDR1 LGHNA and CDR2 YNFKEQ. CDR3 size: 16 residues. The CDR3 bases are TGTGCCAGCAGCCAAGATGGACAGGGGGGTGGATACATTCAGTACTTC. Translation: CASSQDGQGGGYIQYF.

V gene TRBV27 combines with J gene TRBJ1-5; maybe TRBD1 (6 bases). The germline V gene has CDR1 MNHEY and CDR2 SMNVEV (reference sequence). This CDR3 is 17 amino acids long. The germline V and J ends were trimmed by 5 bases and 0 bases, with 17 bases remaining between them. The CDR3 sequence: CASSPYTTGYSNQPQHF. In nucleotides, the CDR3 is TGTGCCAGCAGTCCCTACACGACAGGATATAGCAATCAGCCCCAGCATTTT.

The chain recombines TRBV28 with TRBJ2-7; perhaps TRBD2 as D (5 bases). The V end lost 6 bases, the J end lost 3 bases, and 15 bases lay between the germline ends. Germline V CDR1 and CDR2: MDHEN, SYDVKM. The CDR3 length is 14 residues. This CDR3 is CASSQLTGDYEQYF. For the CDR3, the DNA is TGTGCCAGCAGCCAACTCACCGGGGACTACGAGCAGTACTTC.